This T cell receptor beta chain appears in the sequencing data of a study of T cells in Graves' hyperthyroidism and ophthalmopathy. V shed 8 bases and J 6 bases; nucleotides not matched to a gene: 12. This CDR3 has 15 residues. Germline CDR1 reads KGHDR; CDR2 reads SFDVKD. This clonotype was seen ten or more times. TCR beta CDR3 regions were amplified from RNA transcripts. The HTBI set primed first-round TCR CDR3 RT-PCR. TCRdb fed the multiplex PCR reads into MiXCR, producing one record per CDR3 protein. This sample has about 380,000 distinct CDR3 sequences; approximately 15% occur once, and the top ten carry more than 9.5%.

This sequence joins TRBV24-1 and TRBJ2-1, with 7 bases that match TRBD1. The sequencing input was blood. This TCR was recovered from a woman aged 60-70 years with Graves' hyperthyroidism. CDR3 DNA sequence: TGTGCCACCACGGGCGAGTCGGCAGGGGGCAATGAGCAGTTCTTC. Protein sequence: CATTGESAGGNEQFF.